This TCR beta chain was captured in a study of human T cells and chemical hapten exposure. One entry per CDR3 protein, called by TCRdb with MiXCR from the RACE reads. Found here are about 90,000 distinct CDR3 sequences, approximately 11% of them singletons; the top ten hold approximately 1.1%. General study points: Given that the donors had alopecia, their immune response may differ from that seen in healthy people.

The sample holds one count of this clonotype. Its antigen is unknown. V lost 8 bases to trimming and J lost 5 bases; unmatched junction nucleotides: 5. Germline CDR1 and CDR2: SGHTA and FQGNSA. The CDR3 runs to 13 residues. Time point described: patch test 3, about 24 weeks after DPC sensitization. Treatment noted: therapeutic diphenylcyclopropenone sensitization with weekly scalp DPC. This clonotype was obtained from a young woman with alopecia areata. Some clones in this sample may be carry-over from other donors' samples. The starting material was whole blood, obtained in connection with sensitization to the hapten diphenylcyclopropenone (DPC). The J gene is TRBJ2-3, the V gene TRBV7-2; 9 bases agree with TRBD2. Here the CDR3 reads CASGAGGGDTQYF. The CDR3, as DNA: TGTGCCAGCGGAGCGGGAGGTGGAGATACGCAGTATTTT.